This entry describes one T cell receptor beta chain. This sample stems from a study of blood T cell repertoires in COVID-19. The wider study: The study drew acute and convalescent COVID-19 samples from the United States, Italy and Spain.

Cohorts were based on clinical histories the participants reported. This CDR3 is 17 amino acids long. Measured with immunoSEQ multiplex PCR; TCRdb has only the in-frame clones, and not every one. This sample carries about 370,000 clones, roughly nine tenths of them seen once, and the ten largest clones take 1%. The sequencing sample was made of PBMCs or T cells enriched from blood (not recorded which). This sequence was found in a man aged 18 to 30 who had recovered from COVID-19. The chain employs TRBV21-1 and TRBJ2-5; the DNA was not compared with TRBD2, the D call given in the table. TRBV21-1 counts as a pseudogene. This CDR3 is CASSKGGLAGGPETQYF. DNA for the CDR3: TGTGCCAGCAGCAAAGGTGGGCTAGCGGGGGGGCCGGAGACCCAGTACTTC.